This T cell receptor (beta chain) is drawn from a study of molecular identifiers for immune sequencing clone quantification. Study-wide points: Spiked Jurkat TCR RNA equivalent to one cell was reportedly detectable in about a million naive cells. Clones that had above 20 RNA copies took up over 99% of effector molecules but under 1% in naive cells.

TCRdb itself ran the PCR reads through MiXCR, one entry per CDR3 protein. This table has approximately 680,000 distinct CDR3 sequences, roughly 27% appearing once. This clonotype was picked up many times. Its antigen is as yet unknown. From germline, CDR1 is SGHRS and CDR2 YFSETQ. The CDR3 contains 14 residues. V was cut by 1 base and J by 1 base, with 5 bases left in between. The sequencing sample was made of naive CD8+ T cells from blood, with Jurkat cell RNA spiked in. Subset of the sample: FACS-sorted CD8+CD4-CCR7+CD45RA+ naive T cells. The chain couples TRBV5-1 to TRBJ2-2; D call uncertain. This receptor was obtained from a human donor in good health. Some libraries in this study had Jurkat cell RNA spiked in. In nucleotides, the CDR3 is TGCGCCAGCAGCTTGAGAAGGAACACCGGGGAGCTGTTTTTT. Its protein is CASSLRRNTGELFF.